These 23 T cell receptor beta chains share one sample of origin, sequenced in a study of CD8 T cells in Susac syndrome. When the RNA was reverse transcribed, random hexamers were used with an input of roughly 0.45 to 1 ug. MiXCR, applied by TCRdb to the immunoSEQ multiplex PCR reads, yields one record per CDR3 protein. The repertoire consists of roughly 200,000 distinct CDR3 sequences, with 90% to 97% occurring once and the leading ten covering about 0.093%. The sequenced sample consisted of CD4+ T cells from PBMCs. Every receptor here comes from a human donor with multiple sclerosis.

This clonotype was seen a handful of times. The chain joins TRBV28 to TRBJ2-7; a weak D match, TRBD1 (6 bases). This CDR3 contains 12 residues. The germline V and J ends were trimmed by 6 bases and 2 bases, with 8 bases remaining between them. Germline CDR1 is MDHEN and CDR2 is SYDVKM. The CDR3 protein is CASRQGTYEQYF. The CDR3 region has the DNA TGTGCCAGCAGACAGGGCACCTACGAGCAGTACTTC.

This chain links TRBV30 with TRBJ1-2; the D gene is possibly TRBD1 (6 bases). This CDR3 region has 12 residues. Germline V gene sequence: CDR1 GTSNPN, CDR2 SVGIG (reference sequence). Trimming took off 8 bases at V and 5 bases at J, with 15 bases between the two ends. The DNA for the CDR3 is TGTGCCAGCCCCACAGGGCGATATGGCTACACCTTC. Translating gives CASPTGRYGYTF.

This sequence joins TRBV15 and TRBJ1-2; D is perhaps TRBD1 (6 bases). The CDR3 extends over 12 amino acids. Trimming stripped 5 bases from V and 7 bases from J, with 11 bases between. CDR1 and CDR2 from the germline V gene are LNHNV and YYDKDF (reference sequence). The CDR3 region has the DNA TGTGCCACCAGCCCAGGGGCAGGTGGCTACACCTTC. Translation gives CATSPGAGGYTF.

The rearrangement joins TRBV10-1 to TRBJ2-3; D gene unclear. Germline V gives CDR1 WNHNN, CDR2 SYGVQD (reference sequence). Trimming shortened V by 3 bases and J by 4 bases, and 5 bases separated the two germline ends. The CDR3 totals 12 residues. The CDR3: CASSERADTQYF. CDR3 DNA sequence: TGCGCCAGCAGTGAAAGGGCAGATACGCAGTATTTT.

Only one count was recorded for this clonotype. The V call is TRBV7-2, the J call TRBJ2-5, with 12 bases that match TRBD2. V dropped 5 bases and J dropped 2; count of bases not matched to a gene: 9. The CDR3 totals 17 residues. Germline V gene lookup returns CDR1 SGHTA and CDR2 FQGNSA. The CDR3 here is CASSPTGLAGGQETQYF. The CDR3 DNA sequence: TGTGCCAGCAGCCCCACCGGGCTAGCGGGGGGGCAAGAGACCCAGTACTTC.

The chain recombines TRBV20-1 with TRBJ1-5; a weak D match, TRBD1 (6 bases). V was trimmed by 3 bases and J by 6 bases, leaving 15 bases between them. Germline CDR1 DFQATT, CDR2 SNEGSKA (reference sequence). The CDR3 contains 14 residues. CDR3 bases: TGCAGTGCTAGGTCCTCCACAGGGACTCAGCCCCAGCATTTT. It translates to CSARSSTGTQPQHF.

The V and J genes are TRBV7-7 and TRBJ2-7, with D unclear. The CDR3 consists of 15 residues. CDR1 SSHAT and CDR2 FNYEAQ come from the germline V gene (reference sequence). Trimming left V 3 bases short and J 4 bases short, with 16 bases between. The CDR3: CASSLYQGPRYEQYF. The CDR3 bases are TGTGCCAGCAGCTTGTATCAAGGACCCCGGTACGAGCAGTACTTC.

The chain couples TRBV7-9 to TRBJ1-3; D possibly corresponds to TRBD1 (6 bases). The V and J ends lost 1 base and 0 bases respectively, with 10 bases between them. Germline V CDR1 and CDR2: SEHNR, FQNEAQ (reference sequence). The CDR3 length is 16 residues. CDR3 sequence reads: CASSLVGALSGNTIYF. The CDR3, as DNA: TGTGCCAGCAGCTTAGTGGGGGCTCTCTCTGGAAACACCATATATTTT.

The genes are TRBV4-2 and TRBJ1-1; D unclear. Germline V gene data show CDR1 as LGHNA and CDR2 as YNFKEQ. The ends were cut back, 0 bases at V and 10 bases at J, with 6 bases in the middle. The CDR3 runs 11 residues. CDR3 loop: CASSQEQRAFF. The CDR3 region has the DNA TGTGCCAGCAGCCAAGAGCAACGAGCTTTCTTT.

The V and J genes are TRBV15 and TRBJ2-1, with 7 bases that match TRBD1. The CDR3 spans 16 residues. J lost 0 bases, V lost 3 bases, and 5 bases had no gene match. Germline CDR1 is LNHNV and CDR2 is YYDKDF (reference sequence). The CDR3 sequence is CATSSVTGVSYNEQFF. In DNA form, the CDR3 reads TGTGCCACCAGCAGTGTTACAGGGGTCTCCTACAATGAGCAGTTCTTC.

The chain couples TRBV15 to TRBJ1-5; the D gene is possibly TRBD1 (5 bases). V gave up 5 bases and J gave up 6 bases, with 20 bases separating them. The CDR3 totals 16 residues. Germline lookup yields CDR1 LNHNV and CDR2 YYDKDF (reference sequence). The CDR3 sequence: CATSWGPWGQGQPQHF. The DNA for the CDR3 is TGTGCCACCAGCTGGGGCCCTTGGGGTCAAGGTCAGCCCCAGCATTTT.

A few counts support this clonotype. CDR3 coding DNA: TGTGCCTGGAGTGTAAGGACTTTCTACAATGAGCAGTTCTTC. Its translation: CAWSVRTFYNEQFF. V and J are TRBV30 and TRBJ2-1, with a possible D match to TRBD2 (5 bases). The length of the CDR3 is 14 residues. V was clipped by 0 bases and J by 3 bases, with 9 bases between them. CDR1 GTSNPN and CDR2 SVGIG come from the germline V gene (reference sequence).

The V gene is TRBV29-1, the J gene TRBJ1-1, with D possibly TRBD1 on 5 matching bases. This CDR3 contains 12 residues. CDR1 is SQVTM, CDR2 ANQGSEA, per germline. The germline V and J ends were trimmed by 8 bases and 11 bases, with 21 bases remaining between them. The CDR3 DNA reads as TGCAGCACGCGGAGGGACGAGCGCGGCGCTTTCTTT. This gives the protein CSTRRDERGAFF. Variable domain in full (rest from reference TRBV29-1 and TRBJ1-1): SAVISQKPSRDICQRGTSLTIQCQVDSQVTMMFWYRQQPGQSLTLIATANQGSEATYESGFVIDKFPISRPNLTFSTLTVSNMSPEDSSIYLCSTRRDERGAFFGQGTRLTVV.

The J gene is TRBJ2-1, the V gene TRBV7-3, with D possibly being TRBD1 (6 bases). From germline, CDR1 is SGHTA and CDR2 FQGTGA. This CDR3 is 14 amino acids long. Between the trimmed V and J ends, which lost 5 bases and 10 bases, there was a span of 18 bases. The CDR3 DNA reads TGTGCCAGCAGCCCAGGGGCTAGTTCGTGGGAGCAGTTCTTC. This codes for CASSPGASSWEQFF.

The V gene is TRBV2, the J gene TRBJ1-2; D possibly corresponds to TRBD1 (5 bases). The V gene lost 6 bases and the J gene lost 8 bases, with 10 bases spanning the gap. Germline V gene sequence: CDR1 SNHLY, CDR2 FYNNEI. The CDR3 is 11 residues long. The CDR3 nucleotides read TGTGCCAGCAGAGGGGATTCCGGCTACACCTTC. It codes for CASRGDSGYTF.

With regard to this clonotype: The junction shows a germline mismatch at one end, possibly a read error. The chain employs TRBV20-1 and TRBJ2-7; D call uncertain. The germline gives CDR1 DFQATT, CDR2 SNEGSKA (reference sequence). This CDR3 contains 10 residues. The CDR3 sequence: CSAGDYEQYF. DNA of the CDR3: TGCAGTGCTGGAGACTACGAGCAGTACTTC.

The J gene is TRBJ1-3, the V gene TRBV29-1, with a tentative D call TRBD1 (5 bases). The CDR3 consists of 15 residues. Trimming removed 0 bases from V and 0 bases from J, with 9 bases in between. Germline V gene sequence: CDR1 SQVTM, CDR2 ANQGSEA. The CDR3 DNA is TGCAGCGTTGAAGATCAGGGACGCTCTGGAAACACCATATATTTT. This sequence encodes CSVEDQGRSGNTIYF. The whole variable domain, remainder taken from reference TRBV29-1 and TRBJ1-3, is SAVISQKPSRDICQRGTSLTIQCQVDSQVTMMFWYRQQPGQSLTLIATANQGSEATYESGFVIDKFPISRPNLTFSTLTVSNMSPEDSSIYLCSVEDQGRSGNTIYFGEGSWLTVV.

This chain connects TRBV7-2 to TRBJ1-6; 7 positions agree with TRBD1. The CDR3 contains 16 residues. V gave up 1 base and J gave up 9 bases; unmatched junction bases: 9. Germline values: CDR1 SGHTA, CDR2 FQGNSA. This CDR3 is CASSLEGAAMGSPLHF. Here the CDR3 DNA reads TGTGCCAGCAGCTTAGAGGGGGCCGCGATGGGTTCACCCCTCCACTTT.

V and J are TRBV18 and TRBJ2-7; D is undetermined. The V gene lost 2 bases and the J gene lost 4 bases, with 6 bases spanning the gap. The germline V gene encodes CDR1 KGHSH and CDR2 LQKENI. There are 12 residues in the CDR3. Here the CDR3 reads CASSPNDYEQYF. The DNA for the CDR3 is TGTGCCAGCTCACCAAACGATTACGAGCAGTACTTC.

This chain links TRBV28 with TRBJ2-5; 8 bases agree with TRBD2. Germline values: CDR1 MDHEN, CDR2 SYDVKM. V shed 5 bases, J shed 4 bases, and the junction held 12 bases outside the gene matches. The CDR3 sequence is 16 residues long. CDR3 region: CASSGDGGGWRETQYF. The CDR3 bases are TGTGCCAGCAGTGGTGACGGGGGGGGCTGGAGAGAGACCCAGTACTTC. The complete variable domain, with remaining parts taken from reference TRBV28 and TRBJ2-5, reads DVKVTQSSRYLVKRTGEKVFLECVQDMDHENMFWYRQDPGLGLRLIYFSYDVKMKEKGDIPEGYSVSREKKERFSLILESASTNQTSMYLCASSGDGGGWRETQYFGPGTRLLVL.

This clonotype showed up just a few times. The chain combines TRBV7-6 with TRBJ1-5; 9 bases fit TRBD1. The germline gives CDR1 SGHVS, CDR2 FNYEAQ. The CDR3 runs to 14 residues. J lost 4 bases, V lost 4 bases, and 2 bases had no gene match. The CDR3 protein is CASSSGQGNQPQHF. The CDR3 DNA reads TGTGCCAGCAGCTCAGGACAGGGGAATCAGCCCCAGCATTTT. Drawing the rest from reference TRBV7-6 and TRBJ1-5, the complete variable domain is GAGVSQSPRYKVTKRGQDVALRCDPISGHVSLYWYRQALGQGPEFLTYFNYEAQQDKSGLPNDRFSAERPEGSISTLTIQRTEQRDSAMYRCASSSGQGNQPQHFGDGTRLSIL.

This rearrangement joins TRBV2 to TRBJ1-6; unclear D gene. Germline CDR1 and CDR2: SNHLY and FYNNEI. V was trimmed by 6 bases and J by 10 bases, leaving 16 bases between them. The length of the CDR3 is 14 residues. The CDR3 protein is CASRENSRPSPLHF. In DNA, the CDR3 is TGTGCCAGCAGGGAGAATTCTCGTCCATCACCCCTCCACTTT.

This chain links TRBV29-1 with TRBJ1-1; TRBD1 agrees at 11 bases. In germline, CDR1 is SQVTM, CDR2 ANQGSEA. The CDR3 is made up of 16 amino acids. V shed 6 bases, J shed 1 base, and the junction held 10 bases outside the gene matches. DNA of the CDR3: TGCAGCGTGCGACTGACCGGGACAGGGGGGAACACTGAAGCTTTCTTT. It codes for CSVRLTGTGGNTEAFF.